Listed below are T cell receptor beta chains from one sample, sequenced in a study of blood T cells in healthy people across ages. TCRdb called the 5' RACE reads again in MiXCR, with one record for every CDR3 protein. The sample has over 450,000 distinct CDR3 sequences, approximately 25% seen once. This sample was shared with a second study, whose subject was T cells of mothers and their children.

Material for sequencing was blood. Receptors were obtained from a boy between 10 and 17 years old in good health. Both conserved end residues are part of each CDR3. D genes are given only for firm matches. Not all rows give a size; the values are once, few, many and, for expanded clones, a class.

cdr3_aa: CSVGAALSYEQYF
cdr3_nt: TGCAGCGTCGGTGCGGCCCTCTCCTACGAGCAGTACTTC
clone_size: few
v_call: TRBV29-1
j_call: TRBJ2-7
d_call: .

cdr3_aa: CASSERVGGNQPQHF
cdr3_nt: TGTGCCAGCAGTGAAAGGGTTGGGGGCAATCAGCCCCAGCATTTT
clone_size: .
v_call: TRBV2
j_call: TRBJ1-5
d_call: .

cdr3_aa: CASSQVGLSETQYF
cdr3_nt: TGCGCCAGCAGCCAAGTGGGGTTAAGTGAGACCCAGTACTTC
clone_size: .
v_call: TRBV4-1
j_call: TRBJ2-5
d_call: .

cdr3_aa: CASSFTDSTYNEQFF
cdr3_nt: TGCGCCAGCAGTTTCACGGACTCCACCTACAATGAGCAGTTCTTC
clone_size: few
v_call: TRBV5-1
j_call: TRBJ2-1
d_call: .

cdr3_aa: CASSASGGAYEQYF
cdr3_nt: TGTGCCAGCAGTGCTAGCGGGGGGGCCTACGAGCAGTACTTC
clone_size: few
v_call: TRBV2
j_call: TRBJ2-7
d_call: TRBD2

cdr3_aa: CASSLDRGGGSYEQYF
cdr3_nt: TGTGCCAGCAGTCTGGACAGGGGAGGAGGGTCCTACGAGCAGTACTTC
clone_size: few
v_call: TRBV12-3/TRBV12-4
j_call: TRBJ2-7
d_call: TRBD1

cdr3_aa: CASSQVLTAEQYF
cdr3_nt: TGTGCCAGCAGCCAAGTATTGACGGCGGAGCAGTACTTC
clone_size: .
v_call: TRBV3-1
j_call: TRBJ2-5
d_call: .

cdr3_aa: CACSLSAGSQFF
cdr3_nt: TGCGCCTGCAGCCTATCAGCGGGTTCCCAGTTCTTC
clone_size: .
v_call: TRBV11-1
j_call: TRBJ2-1
d_call: .

cdr3_aa: CGARSSGGLTDTQYF
cdr3_nt: TGCGGTGCTAGGTCTAGCGGGGGTCTCACAGATACGCAGTATTTT
clone_size: few
v_call: TRBV20-1
j_call: TRBJ2-3
d_call: TRBD2

cdr3_aa: CASSPDRNEQYF
cdr3_nt: TGCGCCAGCAGCCCCGACAGAAACGAGCAGTACTTC
clone_size: many
v_call: TRBV5-1
j_call: TRBJ2-7
d_call: .

cdr3_aa: CASSTGGAAYEQYF
cdr3_nt: TGTGCCAGCAGCACAGGGGGCGCGGCGTACGAGCAGTACTTC
clone_size: few
v_call: TRBV7-9
j_call: TRBJ2-7
d_call: TRBD1

cdr3_aa: CSARVPGGPETQYF
cdr3_nt: TGCAGTGCTAGAGTCCCCGGGGGCCCAGAGACCCAGTACTTC
clone_size: .
v_call: TRBV20-1
j_call: TRBJ2-5
d_call: .

cdr3_aa: CASSWGGTEKNIQYF
cdr3_nt: TGTGCCAGCAGTTGGGGTGGGACGGAAAAAAACATTCAGTACTTC
clone_size: .
v_call: TRBV28
j_call: TRBJ2-4
d_call: .